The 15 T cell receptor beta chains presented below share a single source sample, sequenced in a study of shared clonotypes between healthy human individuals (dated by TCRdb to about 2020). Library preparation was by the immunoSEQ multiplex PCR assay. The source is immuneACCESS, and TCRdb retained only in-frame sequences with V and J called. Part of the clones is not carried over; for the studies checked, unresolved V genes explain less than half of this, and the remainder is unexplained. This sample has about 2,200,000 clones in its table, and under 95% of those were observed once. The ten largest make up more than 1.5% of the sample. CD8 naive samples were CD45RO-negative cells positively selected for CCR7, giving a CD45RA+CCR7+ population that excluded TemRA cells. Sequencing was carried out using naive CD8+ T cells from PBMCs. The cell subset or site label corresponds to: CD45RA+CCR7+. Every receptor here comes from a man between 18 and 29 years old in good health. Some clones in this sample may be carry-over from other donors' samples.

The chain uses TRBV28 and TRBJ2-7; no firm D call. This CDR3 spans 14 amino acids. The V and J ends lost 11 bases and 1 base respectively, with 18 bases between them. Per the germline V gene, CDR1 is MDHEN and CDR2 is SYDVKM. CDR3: CARPFVSRSYEQYF. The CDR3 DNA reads TGTGCCCGACCTTTCGTTTCGAGATCCTACGAGCAGTACTTC.

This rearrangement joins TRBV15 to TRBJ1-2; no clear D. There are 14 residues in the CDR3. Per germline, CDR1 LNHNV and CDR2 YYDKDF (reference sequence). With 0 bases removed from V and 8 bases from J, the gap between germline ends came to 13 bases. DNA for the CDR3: TGTGCCACCAGCAGAGATGTAGTGGAATTGGGCTACACCTTC. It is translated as CATSRDVVELGYTF.

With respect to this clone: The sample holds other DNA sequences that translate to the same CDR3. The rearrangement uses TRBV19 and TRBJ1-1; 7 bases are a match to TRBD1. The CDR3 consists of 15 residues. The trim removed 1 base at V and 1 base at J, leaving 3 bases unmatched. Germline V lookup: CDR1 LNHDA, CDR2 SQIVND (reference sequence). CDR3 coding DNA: TGTGCCAGTAGTATAGCCCGGACAGGGAACACTGAAGCTTTCTTT. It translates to CASSIARTGNTEAFF.

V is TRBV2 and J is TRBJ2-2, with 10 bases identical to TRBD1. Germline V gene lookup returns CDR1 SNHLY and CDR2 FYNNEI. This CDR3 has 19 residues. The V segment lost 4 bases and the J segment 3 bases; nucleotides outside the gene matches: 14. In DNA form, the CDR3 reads TGTGCCAGCAGTGGCCCGGGACAGGGGCCGCTGTGGGACACCGGGGAGCTGTTTTTT. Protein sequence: CASSGPGQGPLWDTGELFF. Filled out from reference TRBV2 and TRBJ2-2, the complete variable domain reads EPEVTQTPSHQVTQMGQEVILRCVPISNHLYFYWYRQILGQKVEFLVSFYNNEISEKSEIFDDQFSVERPDGSNFTLKIRSTKLEDSAMYFCASSGPGQGPLWDTGELFFGEGSRLTVL.

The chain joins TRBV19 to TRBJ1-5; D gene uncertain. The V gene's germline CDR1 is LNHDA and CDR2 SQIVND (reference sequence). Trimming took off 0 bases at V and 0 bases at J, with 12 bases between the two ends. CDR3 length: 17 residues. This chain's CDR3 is CASSIDYKAGSNQPQHF. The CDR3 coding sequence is TGTGCCAGTAGTATAGATTATAAGGCAGGTAGCAATCAGCCCCAGCATTTT.

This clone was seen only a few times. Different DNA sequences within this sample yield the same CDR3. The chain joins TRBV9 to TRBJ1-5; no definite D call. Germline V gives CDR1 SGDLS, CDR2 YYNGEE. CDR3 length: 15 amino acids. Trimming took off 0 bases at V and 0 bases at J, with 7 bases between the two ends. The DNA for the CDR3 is TGTGCCAGCAGCGTAGAGGGTAATAGCAATCAGCCCCAGCATTTT. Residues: CASSVEGNSNQPQHF. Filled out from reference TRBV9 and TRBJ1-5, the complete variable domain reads DSGVTQTPKHLITATGQRVTLRCSPRSGDLSVYWYQQSLDQGLQFLIQYYNGEERAKGNILERFSAQQFPDLHSELNLSSLELGDSALYFCASSVEGNSNQPQHFGDGTRLSIL.

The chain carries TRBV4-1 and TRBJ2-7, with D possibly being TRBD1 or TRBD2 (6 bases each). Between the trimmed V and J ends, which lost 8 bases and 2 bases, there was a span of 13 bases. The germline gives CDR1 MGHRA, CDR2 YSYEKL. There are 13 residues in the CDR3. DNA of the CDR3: TGCGCCAGCGGGGGGCAGGGGCCCTACGAGCAGTACTTC. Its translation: CASGGQGPYEQYF.

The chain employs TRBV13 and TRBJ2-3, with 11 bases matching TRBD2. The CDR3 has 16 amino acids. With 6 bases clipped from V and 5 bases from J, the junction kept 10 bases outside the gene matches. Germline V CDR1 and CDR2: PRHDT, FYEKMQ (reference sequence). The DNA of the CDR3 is TGTGCCAGCAGTTCAACCCTAGCGGGAGGAGGAGATACGCAGTATTTT. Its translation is CASSSTLAGGGDTQYF.

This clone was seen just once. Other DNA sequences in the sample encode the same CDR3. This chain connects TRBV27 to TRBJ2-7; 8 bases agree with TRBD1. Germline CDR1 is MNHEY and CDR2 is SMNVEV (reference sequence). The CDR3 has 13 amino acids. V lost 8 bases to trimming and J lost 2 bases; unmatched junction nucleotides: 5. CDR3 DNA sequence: TGTGCCAGCGCGACAGGGGCTACCTACGAGCAGTACTTC. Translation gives CASATGATYEQYF.

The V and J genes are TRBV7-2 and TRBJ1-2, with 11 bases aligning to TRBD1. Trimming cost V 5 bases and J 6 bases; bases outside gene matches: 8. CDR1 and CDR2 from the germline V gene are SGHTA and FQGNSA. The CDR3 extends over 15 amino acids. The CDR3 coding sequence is TGTGCCAGCAGCCCGATCGGACAGGGGGCGAATGGCTACACCTTC. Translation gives CASSPIGQGANGYTF.

The CDR3 nucleotides read TGTGCCAGCAGCTTAGCTGGCTCCTACAATGAGCAGTTCTTC. Residues: CASSLAGSYNEQFF. The gene calls are TRBV7-3 and TRBJ2-1; no definite D call. Germline V CDR1 and CDR2: SGHTA, FQGTGA. V was pared by 2 bases and J by 0 bases, with 5 bases between. This CDR3 has 14 residues.

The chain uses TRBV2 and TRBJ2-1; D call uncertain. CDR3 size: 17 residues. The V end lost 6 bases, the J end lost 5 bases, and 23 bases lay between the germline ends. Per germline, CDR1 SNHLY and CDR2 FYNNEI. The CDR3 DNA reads TGTGCCAGCAGGGAACCCGTGACACGAGAGAGCGACAATGAGCAGTTCTTC. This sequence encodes CASREPVTRESDNEQFF.

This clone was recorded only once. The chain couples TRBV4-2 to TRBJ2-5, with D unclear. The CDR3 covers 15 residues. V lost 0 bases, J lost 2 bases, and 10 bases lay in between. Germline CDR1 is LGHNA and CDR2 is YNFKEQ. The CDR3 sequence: CASSQEKSAQETQYF. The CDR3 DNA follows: TGTGCCAGCAGCCAAGAGAAGAGCGCACAAGAGACCCAGTACTTC.

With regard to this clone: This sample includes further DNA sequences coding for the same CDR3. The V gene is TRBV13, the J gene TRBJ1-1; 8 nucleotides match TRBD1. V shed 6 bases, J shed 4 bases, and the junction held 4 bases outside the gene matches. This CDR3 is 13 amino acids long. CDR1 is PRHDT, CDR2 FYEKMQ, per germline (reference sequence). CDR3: CASSPQGGTEAFF. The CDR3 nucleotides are TGTGCCAGCAGTCCACAGGGGGGCACTGAAGCTTTCTTT.

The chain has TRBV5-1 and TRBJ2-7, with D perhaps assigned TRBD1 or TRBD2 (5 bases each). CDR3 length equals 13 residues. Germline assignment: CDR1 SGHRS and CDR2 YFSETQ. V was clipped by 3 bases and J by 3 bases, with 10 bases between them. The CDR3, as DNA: TGCGCCAGCAGCTCGGGACCTCTCTACGAGCAGTACTTC. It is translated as CASSSGPLYEQYF. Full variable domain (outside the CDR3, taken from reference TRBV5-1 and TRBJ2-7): KAGVTQTPRYLIKTRGQQVTLSCSPISGHRSVSWYQQTPGQGLQFLFEYFSETQRNKGNFPGRFSGRQFSNSRSEMNVSTLELGDSALYLCASSSGPLYEQYFGPGTRLTVT.